Shown below are 2 T cell receptor beta chains from a single sample sequenced in a study of identical twins. TCRdb reprocessed the 5' RACE reads via MiXCR and lists one record per CDR3 protein. The sample has roughly 690,000 distinct CDR3 sequences; around 6% are singletons. Sample: naive T cells sorted from blood. The receptors were gathered from a man between 18 and 35 years old in good health.

This chain uses TRBV24-1 with TRBJ1-1; D call uncertain. With 1 base removed from V and 3 bases from J, the gap between germline ends came to 5 bases. This CDR3 has 13 amino acids. Germline V gives CDR1 KGHDR, CDR2 SFDVKD. The CDR3 sequence: CATSDFGDTEAFF. In nucleotides, the CDR3 is TGTGCCACCAGTGATTTCGGAGACACTGAAGCTTTCTTT.

This clonotype was counted at least ten times. The genes are TRBV5-1 and TRBJ2-3, with D possibly matching TRBD2 (6 bases). The CDR3 is made up of 15 amino acids. Germline V lookup: CDR1 SGHRS, CDR2 YFSETQ. V was shortened by 0 bases and J by 0 bases, with 8 bases between the two germline ends. The DNA for the CDR3 is TGCGCCAGCAGCTTGGTAGCGGATAGCACAGATACGCAGTATTTT. This translates into CASSLVADSTDTQYF.